This T cell receptor beta chain was sequenced during a study of cytomegalovirus exposure and HLA in healthy donors (dated by TCRdb to between 2016 and 2019). Concerning the study at large: According to an earlier analysis of several hundred of the donors, about 170 million T cells yielded 90 million to 130 million unique TCR beta sequences and more than 250 Gb of sequence data. Roughly 300 gigabases of sequencing data and 70 million to 100 million unique TCR sequences were included in an early release covering around 600 HLA-typed donors. Of the 398 genotyped donors, around 81% fell in the genetic ancestry cluster associated with self-reported Caucasian donors. The study was designed to test whether signatures of past pathogen exposure could be identified by cataloging public T cell receptors. Using immunosequencing, the study profiled T cell repertoires from about 610 subjects and related those repertoires to cytomegalovirus serostatus. A separate validation cohort of 90 to 150 different subjects was used in addition to the approximately 640-subject first cohort. To predict cytomegalovirus infection status, the study brought together high-throughput TCR immunosequencing, statistical association of individual TCRs with disease status, and machine learning. In a later analysis, previously published TCR beta repertoires from some 640 donors were re-analyzed and high-resolution HLA genotyping was added so that TCR occurrence patterns could be studied. Rather than drawing on any new phenotypic data, the later analysis identified candidate immune exposures from TCR beta sequences and the way those sequences occurred across donors. To decide whether each TCR beta V gene segment behaved as functional or pseudogenic, an earlier analysis of nearly 600 of the donors relied on high-throughput TCR beta sequencing. Alongside the repertoire data, information on donor age, sex, ethnicity and CMV serostatus was compiled. In a later genetic analysis, genome-wide SNP genotypes for about 65% of the roughly 670 donors were used, and that subset was treated as a discovery cohort. Every discovery cohort repertoire had been produced on one sequencing platform. Both class I and class II loci were covered by HLA typing, at four-digit resolution. Typing coverage differed by locus: A, B, C, DRB1 and DQB1 were typed in about 629-640 donors, DQA1 in around 500, DPA1 in around 600, and DPB1 in just under 490. Four or five DR-DQ haplotypes were handled as single units for association and clustering because linkage in the cohort was strong. Among some 400 genotyped donors of the cohort, an average of approximately 240,000 unique TCR beta nucleotide sequences were sequenced per donor, about a sixth of them non-productive.

The investigation overall reported the following: In vitro tests confirmed that a few of the cytomegalovirus-associated TCR beta chains recognize cytomegalovirus antigens. The 87-base-pair reads could not distinguish some IMGT-functional V segments, including TRBV6-2 and TRBV6-3, so those segments were excluded. Several of the top co-occurrence clusters appeared to be linked to parvovirus B19, influenza, CMV and Epstein-Barr virus, according to a later analysis. Broadly in line with IMGT annotations, most TCR beta V segments showed up in productive rearrangements about 87% or about 30% of the time in an earlier analysis of roughly 590 of the donors. When HLA alleles, especially DR and DQ, strongly co-occurred, attributing TCR associations to individual alleles was difficult. Compared with the 666-donor mean, donors in an Asian-associated ancestry cluster had fewer N-insertions in productive TCRs, according to a later genetic analysis. It was suggested by the authors that the approach could potentially be generalized to other disease states and immunological phenotypes. Most TCR sequences were seen in very few donors, while some public TCRs were found in many individuals. Most CMV-associated TCR beta chains appeared to be HLA-restricted in a later analysis, and the HLA associations seemed to be driven largely by CMV exposure. The classifier was reported to diagnose cytomegalovirus status with high specificity and sensitivity in both the original cohort and the validation cohort. In a later analysis, HLA-associated TCR beta chains showed more clonal expansion and lower generation probabilities than non-associated chains that were equally common. Correlated functional status among segregating V segments might be attributable to linkage disequilibrium, but an unknown experimental factor could not be ruled out. Because HLA typing was missing for some donors at each locus, association tests included only the typed subset. A further reported finding was that TCR beta sequences accurately predicted the HLA-A and HLA-B alleles for most subjects in the first cohort. Presence/absence analyses assumed roughly uniform sequencing depth across donors, an assumption that may not hold. This cohort had only TCR beta chains sequenced, and the lack of alpha or paired-chain data limited which features could be detected. At a false discovery rate of 0.05, a later analysis linked about 17,000 TCR beta sequences to specific HLA alleles. A later genetic analysis associated a missense DCLRE1C variant with V-gene and J-gene trimming of TCR beta chains, and an independent cohort replicated the association. A total of 150 or so TCR beta chains were listed by the study as associated with cytomegalovirus. Because counts were too low, roughly 16 rarely observed V segments, including chromosome 9 orphons, were left out of the earlier analysis of about 500 of the donors. Immune exposure information for the cohort was limited to CMV serostatus. A cluster of highly shared sequence variants was judged likely to represent a technical artifact of the sequencing pipeline. In a later analysis, the rate of TCR association differed among HLA loci, with DRB1 alleles having the most associated TCRs and HLA-C alleles having the fewest.

The CDR3 starts with the cysteine, ends with the phenylalanine, and has 13 residues. The DNA shown is the 39-base CDR3, in frame from base 1. The germline V gene gives CDR1 as SGDLS and CDR2 as YYNGEE. The junction carries 8 bases between V and J, which are trimmed by 0 bases and 5 bases respectively. Libraries were built with the immunoSEQ multiplex PCR assay. A mixture of 60 forward primers for TCR Vbeta segments and 13 reverse primers for TCR Jbeta segments was used in the multiplex PCR. Amplification of the CDR3 region of rearranged TCR beta genes was performed with a multiplex PCR assay on genomic DNA. On the Illumina HiSeq System, the amplified TCR beta libraries were sequenced as 87-base-pair reads. For the original study's pipeline: In a later analysis, tens of millions of unique TCR beta chains were counted across the approximately 620 repertoires, and roughly 11 million of these chains were shared by at least two donors. A nearest-neighbor algorithm error-corrected the raw reads and collapsed the reads into unique sequences, merging closely related sequences to remove PCR and sequencing errors. V, D and J gene segments were assigned by aligning CDR3 sequences to IMGT reference sequences. Each retained sequence needed at least a six-nucleotide match to both a V gene segment and a J gene segment. A rearrangement counted as productive if the CDR3 had no stop codons and remained in frame with V and J, and every other rearrangement counted as non-productive. Following IMGT convention, CDR3 was defined as the stretch from the second conserved V-encoded cysteine up to the conserved J-encoded phenylalanine. The earlier analysis of some 600 of the donors excluded sequences that lacked an unambiguous match to a single V gene segment. In an earlier analysis of approximately 610 of the donors, V segments were called functional above 56.7% productive rearrangements and were called segregating when the between-donor standard deviation exceeded 5%. To diagnose cytomegalovirus status from the catalog of TCR beta chain sequences, a statistical classification framework was built. V and J gene assignment, in a later analysis, came from comparing TCR nucleotide sequences with IMGT/GENE-DB human TR gene sequences. The TCRdist pipeline was used in a later analysis to assign CDR3 sequences and most-parsimonious VDJ recombination scenarios. A later analysis defined each TCR beta chain by its CDR3 amino acid sequence plus V-gene family, and excluded reads lacking a unique V-gene family. In a later analysis, some 600 highly shared, low-generation-probability nucleotide sequences were removed to address suspected cross-contamination and a sequencing artifact. In a later analysis, a clonal expansion index for each public chain was calculated from normalized within-repertoire ranks of inferred template counts. In a later analysis, generation probabilities were computed using a VDJ recombination model fitted to out-of-frame rearrangements, and the results were checked against IGoR. In a later analysis, TCR-TCR, TCR-HLA and TCR-CMV co-occurrence was scored with hypergeometric tests, and a repertoire-size bias correction was applied to TCR pairs. A later analysis estimated false discovery rates by permuting HLA or CMV assignments 20 times. In a later analysis, co-occurring TCRs were grouped using DBSCAN, with TCRdist sequence similarity added in when clustering inside HLA-allele-positive subsets. Repertoires with fewer than 30,000 or more than 120,000 public chains, plus five repertoires with anomalous nucleotide sharing, were excluded from co-occurrence clustering. Drawn from immuneACCESS, this table holds only the in-frame rearrangements with V and J called that TCRdb kept. Clones are partly lost; checked studies trace under half to an unresolved V gene and leave the rest unexplained. V and J calls and clone size are copied from that table; D and trimming were computed from the DNA. The sample table records 170,000 or so clones; roughly four fifths of these occur just once. The ten top clones hold 4% to 6% of the sample.

Of note for this clone: This clone's antigen is unknown. Within one base of it there is no much larger clone, and no base qualities were kept.

The cohort comprised around 690 healthy bone marrow donors. At the time of sampling, all cohort members were nominally healthy, though unrecorded immune exposures were likely present. The donor was CMV seropositive and was included in the group of 250 to 300 seropositive cohort members. Every donor gave a peripheral blood sample, and the peripheral blood mononuclear cells from that sample were used for TCR beta sequencing. The Qiagen DNeasy Blood Extraction Kit was used to extract genomic DNA from the blood cell samples. The rearranged chain carries TRBV9 and TRBJ2-5; TRBD1 is a weak D gene call, 5 bases matching. The clonotype was recovered from a girl under 18 in good health and CMV-seropositive. Specimen: PBMCs. This receptor carries the CDR3 CASSVGGPETQYF. The DNA sequence reads TGTGCCAGCAGCGTAGGGGGCCCTGAGACCCAGTACTTC.